What follows are 2 T cell receptor beta chains derived from one specimen sequenced in a study of T cells in Graves' hyperthyroidism and ophthalmopathy. Regions amplified from RNA transcripts were the TCR beta CDR3 regions. TCR CDR3 regions were first amplified by RT-PCR with HTBI primers. TCRdb reprocessed the multiplex PCR reads via MiXCR and lists one record per CDR3 protein. The repertoire holds a few hundred thousand distinct CDR3 sequences, 15% to 20% seen once, with around 50% in the top ten. The sequenced sample was blood. The receptors derive from a woman aged 50 to 65 with Graves' hyperthyroidism.

As to this clonotype: A much larger clone lies one base from this, so it may be a read error. This chain joins TRBV5-6 and TRBJ2-7; D is unclear. V lost 3 bases, J lost 7 bases, and 11 bases lay in between. The CDR3 length is 12 residues. The germline V gene encodes CDR1 SGHDT and CDR2 YYEEEE. In nucleotides, the CDR3 is TGTGCCAGCAGCTACCAGCCCGGGGAGCAGTACTTC. Its protein is CASSYQPGEQYF.

This clonotype has at least ten counts. The V gene is TRBV2, the J gene TRBJ2-1; D unresolved. The length of the CDR3 is 11 residues. Per the germline V gene, CDR1 is SNHLY and CDR2 is FYNNEI. The V end lost 4 bases, the J end lost 8 bases, and 6 bases lay between the germline ends. CDR3: CASSVLDEQFF. The DNA for the CDR3 is TGTGCCAGCAGTGTTCTGGATGAGCAGTTCTTC.